Below, 21 T cell receptor beta chains from the same sample are listed, as sequenced in a study of beta chain features in type 1 diabetes. For these TCRs, the target antigens are not known. As every portion of the isolated RNA was reverse transcribed, the sequencing read expressed TCRB transcripts. This table comes from immunoSEQ multiplex PCR, and its TCRdb copy is limited to in-frame clones, with some not included. The table has around 70,000 clones, just under 50% seen once. Findings and caveats of the study: Type 1 diabetes patients had TCRB CDR3s that were shorter (moderately but significantly so) in all four CD4+ subsets.

The source material was central memory CD4+ T cells from blood. These TCRs come from a young man with type 1 diabetes.

Only a few counts were recorded for this clone. The J gene is TRBJ2-2, the V gene TRBV5-8; 9 bases map to TRBD2. Germline-derived CDR1 and CDR2 are SGHTS and YDEGEE. The CDR3 extends over 16 amino acids. V lost 2 bases, J lost 1 base, and 3 bases stayed unmatched. CDR3 nucleotides: TGTGCCAGCAGCTTTCTAGCGGGGAAGAACACCGGGGAGCTGTTTTTT. Translated, it gives CASSFLAGKNTGELFF.

This clone was detected a few times. The chain has TRBV25-1 and TRBJ2-1; 15 positions agree with TRBD2. Looked up from germline, CDR1 is MGHDK and CDR2 is SYGVNS. The CDR3 is 16 amino acids. V lost 5 bases and J lost 8; bases outside the gene matches: 7. The CDR3 DNA is TGTGCCAGCAGTCCCAAGGGGACTAGCGGGGGGCATGAGCAGTTCTTC. This translates into CASSPKGTSGGHEQFF.

The rearrangement links TRBV19 to TRBJ1-4; TRBD1 aligns across 10 bases. There are 15 residues in the CDR3. The V and J ends lost 5 bases and 7 bases, in that order; junction bases with no gene match: 7. Germline V gene sequence: CDR1 LNHDA, CDR2 SQIVND (reference sequence). This chain's CDR3 is CASSLPGQGSEKLFF. The CDR3 nucleotides read TGTGCCAGTAGTCTCCCGGGACAGGGGAGTGAAAAACTGTTTTTT.

The rearrangement links TRBV5-4 to TRBJ2-1, with 9 bases identical to TRBD2. Unmatched junction bases numbered 3, after V lost 3 bases and J lost 2 bases. The CDR3 is 15 residues long. CDR1 and CDR2 from the germline V gene are SGHNT and YYREEE (reference sequence). CDR3 bases: TGTGCCAGCAGCTCCGGACTAGCGACCTACAATGAGCAGTTCTTC. Translated, it gives CASSSGLATYNEQFF.

Only one count was recorded for this clone. The chain employs TRBV6-1 and TRBJ1-4; D perhaps matches TRBD1 (5 bases). CDR1 and CDR2 (germline): MNHNS, SASEGT. Trimming removed 6 bases from V and 1 base from J, with 12 bases in between. The CDR3 covers 15 residues. The CDR3 bases are TGTGCCAGCAGGAGACAGTTGGGAACTAATGAAAAACTGTTTTTT. This encodes CASRRQLGTNEKLFF.

The chain links TRBV6-5 to TRBJ2-3; TRBD1 matches at 7 bases. Looked up from germline, CDR1 is MNHEY and CDR2 is SVGAGI. V shed 6 bases, J shed 2 bases, and the junction held 8 bases outside the gene matches. The CDR3 spans 15 residues. CDR3: CASSAQGFPTDTQYF. DNA of the CDR3: TGTGCCAGCAGCGCACAGGGGTTCCCCACAGATACGCAGTATTTT.

This clone was recorded only once. This sequence joins TRBV9 and TRBJ2-6; TRBD1 is a possible D gene (6 bases). There are 16 residues in the CDR3. Trimming stripped 4 bases from V and 2 bases from J, with 13 bases between. From germline, CDR1 is SGDLS and CDR2 YYNGEE. The CDR3 DNA reads as TGTGCCAGCAGCCCCCGGACAGACCCTGGGGCCAACGTCCTGACTTTC. Protein sequence: CASSPRTDPGANVLTF.

The V gene is TRBV21-1, the J gene TRBJ2-7; TRBD2 is taken as the D call from the table, unchecked against the DNA. TRBV21-1 corresponds to a pseudogene. The CDR3 spans 17 residues. The CDR3 sequence is CASSSRCGLAGEGEQYF. The CDR3 region has the DNA TGTGCCAGCAGCTCCCGGTGCGGACTAGCGGGAGAAGGCGAGCAGTACTTC.

This clone has only a few counts. The chain employs TRBV28 and TRBJ2-5, with 8 positions matching TRBD1. Germline V CDR1 and CDR2: MDHEN, SYDVKM. V trimming: 8 bases; J trimming: 4 bases; junction bases outside the gene matches: 9. The CDR3 runs to 14 residues. The CDR3 DNA reads TGTGCCAGCGGTGACGACAGGGGAGGAGAGACCCAGTACTTC. Translation gives CASGDDRGGETQYF.

Only a few counts were recorded for this clone. This chain links TRBV23-1 with TRBJ2-7; 16 nucleotides align to TRBD2. TRBV23-1 is classed as an ORF, of uncertain function. The CDR3 covers 21 residues. V was clipped by 0 bases and J by 2 bases; unmatched bases: 13. The DNA for the CDR3 is TGCGCCAGCAGTCAATCGAGCCCTGTACCGGGACTAGCGGGAGGGCCCTACGAGCAGTACTTC. Its protein product is CASSQSSPVPGLAGGPYEQYF.

The chain couples TRBV30 to TRBJ2-7; D not resolved. Germline assignment: CDR1 GTSNPN and CDR2 SVGIG (reference sequence). The CDR3 runs to 13 residues. V gave up 3 bases and J gave up 0 bases, with 9 bases separating them. In nucleotides, the CDR3 is TGTGCCTGGAGAACCCCGAGCTCCTACGAGCAGTACTTC. Its translation: CAWRTPSSYEQYF. The whole variable domain, filled in from reference TRBV30 and TRBJ2-7, reads SQTIHQWPATLVQPVGSPLSLECTVEGTSNPNLYWYRQAAGRGLQLLFYSVGIGQISSEVPQNLSASRPQDRQFILSSKKLLLSDSGFYLCAWRTPSSYEQYFGPGTRLTVT.

The chain employs TRBV19 and TRBJ2-1, with 13 bases that match TRBD2. V lost 5 bases to trimming and J lost 7 bases; unmatched junction nucleotides: 5. Germline CDR1 is LNHDA and CDR2 is SQIVND (reference sequence). This CDR3 has 15 residues. CDR3 DNA: TGTGCCAGTAGTGGACTAGCGGGAGTCGGGAATGAGCAGTTCTTC. It encodes CASSGLAGVGNEQFF.

The genes are TRBV7-6 and TRBJ1-4, with D perhaps TRBD1 (6 bases). The CDR3 length is 17 residues. V gave up 2 bases and J gave up 7 bases, with 20 bases separating them. Germline V gene lookup returns CDR1 SGHVS and CDR2 FNYEAQ. DNA for the CDR3: TGTGCCAGCAGCTTACTCGCCCCTCGCCAGGGGCTTGAAAAACTGTTTTTT. Amino acids: CASSLLAPRQGLEKLFF.

This clone was detected only once. This rearrangement joins TRBV7-6 to TRBJ1-4, with D perhaps matching TRBD1 (5 bases). Trimming shortened V by 2 bases and J by 5 bases, and 6 bases separated the two germline ends. CDR1 is SGHVS and CDR2 is FNYEAQ in the germline V gene. This CDR3 has 13 amino acids. The CDR3: CASSLPGNEKLFF. The CDR3 DNA reads TGTGCCAGCAGCTTACCAGGGAATGAAAAACTGTTTTTT.

The chain recombines TRBV7-8 with TRBJ2-1, with 8 nucleotides matching TRBD2. This CDR3 is 16 amino acids long. Looked up from germline, CDR1 is SGHVS and CDR2 is FQNEAQ. With V trimmed by 5 bases and J by 4 bases, 10 bases remained unmatched. The CDR3 protein is CASSRLGGGRYNEQFF. The CDR3 DNA reads as TGTGCCAGCAGCCGCCTTGGCGGGGGGAGATACAATGAGCAGTTCTTC.

This rearrangement joins TRBV5-1 to TRBJ2-7; D is perhaps TRBD2 (5 bases). The CDR3 extends over 14 amino acids. Trimming took off 0 bases at V and 5 bases at J, with 12 bases between the two ends. Germline values: CDR1 SGHRS, CDR2 YFSETQ. The CDR3 nucleotides are TGCGCCAGCAGCTTGGGGACCTCGAGGGACGAGCAGTACTTC. It translates to CASSLGTSRDEQYF.

The chain has TRBV19 and TRBJ2-2; perhaps TRBD1 as D (7 bases). The CDR3 runs 14 residues. V gave up 8 bases and J gave up 6 bases, with 16 bases separating them. Germline CDR1 is LNHDA and CDR2 is SQIVND (reference sequence). CDR3 in DNA: TGTGCCAGTTCCGGCGGAGGGGGCGCCGGGGAGCTGTTTTTT. Translation gives CASSGGGGAGELFF.

This sequence joins TRBV28 and TRBJ2-2, with TRBD1 identical over 9 bases. The ends lost 7 bases at V and 4 bases at J; junction bases unmatched: 7. This CDR3 has 15 amino acids. Germline CDR1 and CDR2: MDHEN and SYDVKM. The CDR3 sequence is CASTSTGQGTGELFF. Here the CDR3 DNA reads TGTGCCAGCACCTCCACGGGACAGGGCACCGGGGAGCTGTTTTTT.

V gene TRBV6-1 combines with J gene TRBJ1-3, with D uncertain. This CDR3 contains 14 residues. The V gene lost 6 bases and the J gene lost 3 bases, with 12 bases spanning the gap. Germline V gives CDR1 MNHNS, CDR2 SASEGT. The CDR3 DNA is TGTGCCAGCAGCGCTTTCCGGGGTGGAAACACCATATATTTT. This codes for CASSAFRGGNTIYF.

V gene TRBV9 combines with J gene TRBJ2-2, with no clear D. The V gene lost 0 bases and the J gene lost 3 bases, with 6 bases spanning the gap. The germline V gene encodes CDR1 SGDLS and CDR2 YYNGEE. The CDR3 extends over 14 amino acids. The CDR3 sequence: CASSVGAYTGELFF. The CDR3 nucleotides are TGTGCCAGCAGCGTAGGGGCCTACACCGGGGAGCTGTTTTTT.

This clone was recorded a few times. The J gene is TRBJ2-7, the V gene TRBV4-2; D is possibly TRBD1 (6 bases). Germline loops: CDR1 LGHNA, CDR2 YNFKEQ. The CDR3 sequence is 17 residues long. V was cut by 0 bases and J by 1 base, with 16 bases left in between. CDR3 sequence: CASSQEWSGAHSYEQYF. DNA for the CDR3: TGTGCCAGCAGCCAAGAATGGTCAGGGGCCCATTCCTACGAGCAGTACTTC.